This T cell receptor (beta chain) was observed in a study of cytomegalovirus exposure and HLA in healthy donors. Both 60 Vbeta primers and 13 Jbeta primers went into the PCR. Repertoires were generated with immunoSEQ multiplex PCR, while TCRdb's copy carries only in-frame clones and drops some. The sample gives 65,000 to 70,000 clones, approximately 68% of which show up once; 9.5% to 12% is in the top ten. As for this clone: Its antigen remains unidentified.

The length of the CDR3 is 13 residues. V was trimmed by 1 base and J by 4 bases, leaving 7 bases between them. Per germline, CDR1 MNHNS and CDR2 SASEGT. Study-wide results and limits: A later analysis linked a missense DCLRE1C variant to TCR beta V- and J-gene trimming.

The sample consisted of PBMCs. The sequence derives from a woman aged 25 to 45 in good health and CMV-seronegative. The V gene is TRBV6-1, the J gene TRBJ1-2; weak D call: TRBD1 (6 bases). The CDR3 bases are TGTGCCAGCAGTGAAGGGGGGCCCTATGGCTACACCTTC. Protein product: CASSEGGPYGYTF.